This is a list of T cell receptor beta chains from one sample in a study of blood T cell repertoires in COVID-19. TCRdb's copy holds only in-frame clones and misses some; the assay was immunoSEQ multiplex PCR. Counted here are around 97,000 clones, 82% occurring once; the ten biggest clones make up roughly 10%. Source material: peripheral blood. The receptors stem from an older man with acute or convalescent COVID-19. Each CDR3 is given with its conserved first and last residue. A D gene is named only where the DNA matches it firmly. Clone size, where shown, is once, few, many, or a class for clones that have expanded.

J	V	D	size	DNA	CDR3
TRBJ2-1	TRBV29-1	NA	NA	TGCAGCGTTGCCGCTATTTACAATGAGCAGTTCTTC	CSVAAIYNEQFF
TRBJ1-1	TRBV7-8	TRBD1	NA	TGTGCCAGCAACCCGACAGGGGTGAACACTGAAGCTTTCTTT	CASNPTGVNTEAFF
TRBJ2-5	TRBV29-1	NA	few	TGCAGCGTTGCAGGAACTGGGGAGACCCAGTACTTC	CSVAGTGETQYF
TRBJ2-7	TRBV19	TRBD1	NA	TGTGCCAGTAGTATCCACAGGGGGCCCTACGAGCAGTACTTC	CASSIHRGPYEQYF
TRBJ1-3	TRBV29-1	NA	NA	TGCAGCGTTGTTGACACCATGTCCTCTGGAAACACCATATATTTT	CSVVDTMSSGNTIYF
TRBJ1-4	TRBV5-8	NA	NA	TGTGCCAGCAGCTTGGTTAACAGGGCGCGGGAAAAACTGTTTTTT	CASSLVNRAREKLFF
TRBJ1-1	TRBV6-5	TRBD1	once	TGTGCCAGCAAGGGGGGGACAGGGGTTTCTTTCTTT	CASKGGTGVSFF
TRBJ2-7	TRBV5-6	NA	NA	TGTGCCAGCAGCTTCCAACAGGGAGGGTACGAGCAGTACTTC	CASSFQQGGYEQYF
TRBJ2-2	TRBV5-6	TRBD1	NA	TGTGCCAGCAGCTTGGGGACAGGGGGCTTCGGGGAGCTGTTTTTT	CASSLGTGGFGELFF
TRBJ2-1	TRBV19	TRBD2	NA	TGTGCCAGTAGTATAAGGGGTAGCGGGGCGGGGAATGAGCAGTTCTTC	CASSIRGSGAGNEQFF
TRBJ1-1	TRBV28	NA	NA	TGTGCCAGCAGTTCGGGGGAGGGACCCTACCCTGAAGCTTTCTTT	CASSSGEGPYPEAFF
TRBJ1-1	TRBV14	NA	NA	TGTGCCAGCAGCCTTACCGGGACAGAAGCTTTCTTT	CASSLTGTEAFF
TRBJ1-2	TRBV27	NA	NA	TGTGCCAGCAGGGCAGGGGAAGGTCCCCCTTTTGGCTACACCTTC	CASRAGEGPPFGYTF
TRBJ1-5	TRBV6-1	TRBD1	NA	TGTGCCAGCAGTGAAGTGGCGGGACAGGGCCAGCAGCCCCAGCATTTT	CASSEVAGQGQQPQHF
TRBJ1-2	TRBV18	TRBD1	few	TGTGCCAGCTCAGACTACGAGGACAGGGGACTTGTCGGCTACACCTTC	CASSDYEDRGLVGYTF
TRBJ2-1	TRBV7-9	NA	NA	TGTGCCAGCAGTCGGGACTTAGTCTGGAATGAGCAGTTCTTC	CASSRDLVWNEQFF
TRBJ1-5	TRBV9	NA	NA	TGTGCCAGCAGCGTAGCAGTGGGCAATCAGCCCCAGCATTTT	CASSVAVGNQPQHF
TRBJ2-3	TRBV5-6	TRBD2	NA	TGTGCCAGCAGCTTGTGGCTAGCGGGGAGCACAGATACGCAGTATTTT	CASSLWLAGSTDTQYF
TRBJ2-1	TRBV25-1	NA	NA	TGTGCCAGCAGTGAATATCGGGCGTTCCGTATTAGCGATGAGCAGTTCTTC	CASSEYRAFRISDEQFF
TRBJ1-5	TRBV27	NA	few	TGTGCCTCCAGGGGCAGGTTTAGCAATCAGCCCCAGCATTTT	CASRGRFSNQPQHF
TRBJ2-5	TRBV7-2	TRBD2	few	TGTGCCAGCAGCTCCCGGGGGGATAAGACCCAGTACTTC	CASSSRGDKTQYF
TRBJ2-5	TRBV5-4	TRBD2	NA	TGTGCCAGCAGCTTGCGGGGGGTAGAGACCCAGTACTTC	CASSLRGVETQYF